This passage covers 4 T cell receptor beta chains from one sample sequenced in a study of T-cell memory formation after mild COVID-19. TCRdb processed the 5' RACE reads anew with MiXCR; each CDR3 protein has one entry. Of roughly 250,000 distinct CDR3 sequences listed, about 15% are singletons. Sequenced input: PBMCs or a T cell subset sorted from them (not recorded which). These receptor sequences come from a man between 18 and 35 years old who had mild COVID-19 (a few samples of this study predate the infection). Cell type and time point are not known.

This rearrangement joins TRBV6-5 to TRBJ1-2; 7 positions match TRBD1. Unmatched junction bases numbered 5, after V lost 6 bases and J lost 4 bases. Looked up from germline, CDR1 is MNHEY and CDR2 is SVGAGI. The length of the CDR3 is 13 residues. CDR3: CASRREGAYGYTF. The DNA for the CDR3 is TGTGCCAGCAGGCGGGAGGGGGCCTATGGCTACACCTTC.

This clonotype was counted a few times. J is TRBJ2-3 and V is TRBV7-8; D may be TRBD1 or TRBD2 (5 bases each). The V gene's germline CDR1 is SGHVS and CDR2 FQNEAQ. V was cut by 3 bases and J by 9 bases, with 16 bases left in between. This CDR3 is built from 14 residues. The CDR3 DNA is TGTGCCAGCAGCTTCCGGGGCAGGTACCGAACGCAGTATTTT. This encodes CASSFRGRYRTQYF.

This clonotype was detected a few times. The chain employs TRBV14 and TRBJ1-5, with D hard to call. Trimming pared 4 bases from V and 2 bases from J, leaving 6 bases between. Germline V gene sequence: CDR1 SGHDN, CDR2 FVKESK. The CDR3 contains 13 residues. CDR3: CASSRGGNQPQHF. The CDR3 DNA is TGTGCCAGCAGCCGGGGTGGCAATCAGCCCCAGCATTTT.

In this sample, this clonotype turned up a few times. The gene calls are TRBV20-1 and TRBJ1-2; maybe TRBD1 (6 bases). In germline, CDR1 is DFQATT, CDR2 SNEGSKA (reference sequence). With 5 bases removed from V and 6 bases from J, the gap between germline ends came to 16 bases. The length of the CDR3 is 13 residues. The CDR3 DNA is TGCAGTGCTTCCCCCTCAGGGGACCATGGCTACACCTTC. It yields the protein CSASPSGDHGYTF.